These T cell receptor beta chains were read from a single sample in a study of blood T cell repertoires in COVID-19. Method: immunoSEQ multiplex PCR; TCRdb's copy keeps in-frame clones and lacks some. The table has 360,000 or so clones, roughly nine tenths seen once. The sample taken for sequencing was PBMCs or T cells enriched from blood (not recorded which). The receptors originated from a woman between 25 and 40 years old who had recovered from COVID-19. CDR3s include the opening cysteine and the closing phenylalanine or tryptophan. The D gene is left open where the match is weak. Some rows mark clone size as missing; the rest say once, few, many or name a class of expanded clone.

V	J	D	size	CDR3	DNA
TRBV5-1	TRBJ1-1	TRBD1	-	CASSYGQGREAFF	TGCGCCAGCAGCTACGGACAGGGGAGGGAAGCTTTCTTT
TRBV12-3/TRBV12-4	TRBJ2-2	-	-	CASTPLPGELFF	TGTGCCAGCACCCCTCTACCCGGGGAGCTGTTTTTT
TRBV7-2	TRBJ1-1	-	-	CASNLQGNLNTEAFF	TGTGCCAGCAACCTACAGGGAAACTTGAACACTGAAGCTTTCTTT
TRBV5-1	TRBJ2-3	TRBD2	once	CASGRGSSTDTQYF	TGCGCCAGCGGGAGGGGTTCTAGCACAGATACGCAGTATTTT
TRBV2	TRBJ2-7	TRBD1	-	CASRVRQGTYEQYF	TGTGCCAGCAGAGTTAGACAGGGGACCTACGAGCAGTACTTC
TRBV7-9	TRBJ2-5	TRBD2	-	CASSLGGGVKTQYF	TGTGCCAGCAGCTTAGGTGGGGGGGTAAAGACCCAGTACTTC
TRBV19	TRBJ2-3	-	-	CASSGRGGVTDTQYF	TGTGCCAGTAGCGGGAGAGGAGGGGTAACAGATACGCAGTATTTT
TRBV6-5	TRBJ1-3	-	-	CASSNGGNTIYF	TGTGCCAGCAGCAACGGTGGAAACACCATATATTTT
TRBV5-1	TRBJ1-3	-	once	CASSDKQGMAGNTIYF	TGCGCCAGCAGCGATAAACAGGGAATGGCTGGAAACACCATATATTTT
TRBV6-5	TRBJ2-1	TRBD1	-	CASSRQGGRSEQFF	TGTGCCAGCAGTAGACAGGGGGGCCGATCCGAGCAGTTCTTC
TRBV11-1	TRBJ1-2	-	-	CASSLAQTNYGYTF	TGTGCCAGCAGCTTAGCACAGACTAACTATGGCTACACCTTC
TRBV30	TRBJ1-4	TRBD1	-	CATDRGTGGKLFF	TGTGCCACAGACCGTGGGACAGGGGGGAAACTGTTTTTT
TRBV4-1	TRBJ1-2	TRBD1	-	CASSQETGQGIGYTF	TGCGCCAGCAGCCAAGAAACGGGACAGGGGATCGGCTACACCTTC
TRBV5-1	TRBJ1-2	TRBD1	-	CASSDRGVGYGYTF	TGCGCCAGCAGCGACAGGGGTGTGGGCTATGGCTACACCTTC
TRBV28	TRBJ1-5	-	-	CASSALQGSNQPQHF	TGTGCCAGCAGTGCGCTACAGGGTAGCAATCAGCCCCAGCATTTT
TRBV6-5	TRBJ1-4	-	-	CASSYGRAGEEKLFF	TGTGCCAGCAGTTACGGCAGGGCTGGAGAAGAAAAACTGTTTTTT
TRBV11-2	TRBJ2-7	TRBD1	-	CASSLARGPYYEQYF	TGTGCCAGCAGCTTAGCCAGGGGGCCATACTACGAGCAGTACTTC
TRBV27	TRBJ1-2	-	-	CASWSGLFGYTF	TGTGCCAGCTGGTCGGGTCTGTTTGGCTACACCTTC
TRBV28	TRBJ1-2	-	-	CASTPGGPTTRYGYTF	TGTGCCAGCACCCCCGGCGGGCCTACCACCCGCTATGGCTACACCTTC
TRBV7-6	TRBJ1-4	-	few	CASSRTGSNEKLFF	TGTGCCAGCAGCCGCACGGGATCTAATGAAAAACTGTTTTTT
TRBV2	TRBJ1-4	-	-	CASSEGTVFNEKLFF	TGTGCCAGCAGTGAAGGGACAGTTTTTAATGAAAAACTGTTTTTT
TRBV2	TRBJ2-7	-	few	CASLEAASYEQYF	TGTGCCAGCCTTGAGGCAGCCTCCTACGAGCAGTACTTC
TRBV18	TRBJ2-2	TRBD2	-	CASSEGLAGGTGELFF	TGTGCCAGCTCAGAAGGACTAGCGGGAGGGACCGGGGAGCTGTTTTTT
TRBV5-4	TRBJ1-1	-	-	CASSLAPARSEAFF	TGTGCCAGCAGCTTGGCCCCGGCCCGGAGTGAAGCTTTCTTT
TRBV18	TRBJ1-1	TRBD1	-	CASSPRQGGTEAFF	TGTGCCAGCTCACCCCGACAGGGGGGGACTGAAGCTTTCTTT
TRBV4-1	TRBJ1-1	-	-	CASSQILDINTEAFF	TGCGCCAGCAGCCAAATCCTGGACATTAACACTGAAGCTTTCTTT
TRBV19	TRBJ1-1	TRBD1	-	CASSIPRTGGKRFEAFF	TGTGCCAGTAGTATCCCCCGGACAGGGGGTAAGAGGTTCGAAGCTTTCTTT
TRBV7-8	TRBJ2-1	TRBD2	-	CASSPNLAGVGNEQFF	TGTGCCAGCAGCCCCAACCTAGCGGGAGTGGGGAATGAGCAGTTCTTC
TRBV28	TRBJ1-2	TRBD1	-	CASSNWTGGERVYGYTF	TGTGCCAGCAGTAACTGGACAGGGGGCGAGAGGGTCTATGGCTACACCTTC
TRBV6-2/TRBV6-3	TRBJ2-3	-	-	CASSYGRSSGATDTQYF	TGTGCCAGCAGTTACGGGCGGAGTAGCGGAGCTACAGATACGCAGTATTTT
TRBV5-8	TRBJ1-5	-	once	CASSLEVLGGQPQHF	TGTGCCAGCAGCTTGGAGGTCCTCGGAGGGCAGCCCCAGCATTTT
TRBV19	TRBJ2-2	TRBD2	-	CASSTSGRIGELFF	TGTGCCAGTAGTACTAGCGGGAGAATCGGGGAGCTGTTTTTT
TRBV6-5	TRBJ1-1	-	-	CASSRQRNTEAFF	TGTGCCAGCAGCCGACAGAGAAACACTGAAGCTTTCTTT
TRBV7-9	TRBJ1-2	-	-	CASSLVYRVGYGYTF	TGTGCCAGCAGCTTAGTCTACAGGGTTGGCTATGGCTACACCTTC
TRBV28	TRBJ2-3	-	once	CASSLPGPGGADTQYF	TGTGCCAGCAGTTTACCCGGGCCGGGGGGCGCAGATACGCAGTATTTT
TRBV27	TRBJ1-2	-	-	CASSLTIQNYGYTF	TGTGCCAGCAGTTTAACGATTCAGAACTATGGCTACACCTTC
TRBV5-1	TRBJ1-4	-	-	CASRLAGVYEKLFF	TGCGCCAGCAGACTTGCCGGAGTTTATGAAAAACTGTTTTTT
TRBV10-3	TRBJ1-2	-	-	CAIRQTGDYGYTF	TGTGCCATCAGGCAGACAGGTGACTATGGCTACACCTTC